Sequencing of this TCR beta chain was carried out in a study of identifying expanded T cells in peripheral blood. The CDR3 has 12 residues. In germline, CDR1 is SEHNR, CDR2 FQNEAQ (reference sequence). V lost 1 base to trimming and J lost 3 bases, with 4 bases between them. The protocol was immunoSEQ multiplex PCR, while the TCRdb copy is restricted to in-frame clones and leaves out a portion. The data contain approximately 85,000 clones, 88% of them singletons. This clone occurred once. This TCR came from a person aged 18 to 70 in good health. The rearrangement joins TRBV7-9 to TRBJ2-7; D remains unclear. Sequenced sample: blood. The CDR3 nucleotides read TGTGCCAGCAGCTTAGAGGTCTACGAGCAGTACTTC. Translating gives CASSLEVYEQYF.